This T cell receptor (beta chain) is drawn from a study of IL-17A CD8 T cells in psoriatic arthritis synovium. General notes on the study: The goal of the study was to characterize the phenotype, molecular profile and function of synovial IL-17A+CD8+ T cells in the pathogenesis of psoriatic arthritis. Study-wide conclusions, independent of this receptor: Although most synovial CD8+ subsets stayed polyclonal, some individual clones made up over 4% of the repertoire. Only three patients were covered by TCR sequencing, and this limited sample size was acknowledged by the authors. In a couple of patients, many Tc17 clones were shared with the synovial Tc1 population, giving Morisita overlap indices above 0.75. Cells came from synovial fluid rather than synovial tissue, since no psoriatic arthritis synovial tissue samples were available.

Worth noting for this clone: Its specific antigen is unknown. There are no base qualities to consult, and no much larger clone falls within one base.

Based on the germline V gene (reference sequence), the CDR1 and CDR2 sequences are SEHNR and FQNEAQ. V is clipped by 4 bases and J by 5 bases, and the sequence between their germline boundaries is 12 bases long. Including cysteine and phenylalanine, the CDR3 has 14 amino acids. Of all the DNA, just the CDR3 is kept, 42 bases in frame from base 1. DNA was extracted (Qiagen), and TCRbeta V-D-J rearrangements were subjected to bias-controlled amplification followed by high-throughput sequencing (immunoSEQ; Adaptive Biotech). The original pipeline was this. Productive sequences were analyzed at sequence level using the immunoSEQ Analyzer platform. Clonality was calculated as 1 minus Pielou's evenness, with values ranging from 0 (highly polyclonal) to 1 (monoclonal). Repertoire overlap between subsets was quantified with the Morisita index, from 0 (no similarity) to 1 (complete similarity). What TCRdb holds here is the immuneACCESS table cut down to in-frame rearrangements. Part of the clones is not present; checked against another copy, under half of the missing clones reflect an unresolved V gene, and the others are unexplained. That table supplies the V and J calls and clone size; D and trimming were determined from the DNA. The sample table contains under 2,500 clones; only one count was recorded for over 55% of them. Of the sample, about 11% falls within the top ten clones.

CD3+ T cells isolated by magnetic separation were stimulated with PMA and ionomycin for approximately 1.4 hours and then labeled using IL-17A and IFNgamma cytokine secretion assays. Synovial fluid effusions were aspirated from actively inflamed joints of psoriatic arthritis patients. Memory CD8+ T cells in synovial fluid were sorted patient by patient into Tc17 (IL-17A+) cells, bulk memory cells and Tc1 (IL-17A-IFNgamma+) cells in order to compare their TCR repertoires. The Classification of Psoriatic Arthritis Study Group (CASPAR) criteria were met by the psoriatic arthritis patients. After counterstaining with viability dye plus anti-CD3, CD8, CD14 and CD4 antibodies, the cytokine-secreting cells were sorted on a BD FACSAria. A few patients with psoriatic arthritis provided sorted synovial fluid CD8+ T cell subsets that underwent TCRbeta sequencing. Synovial fluid mononuclear cells were isolated with Lymphoprep and cryopreserved in liquid nitrogen before use. The medium used for cryopreservation was made up of roughly 48% fetal calf serum and about 10% dimethyl sulfoxide.

Sample: IFN-gamma+ CD8+ T cells from synovial fluid. The cell subset or site tag for this specimen amounts to: IL-17A-IFNgamma+ memory CD8+ (Tc1) cells. This clonotype originated in a human donor with psoriatic arthritis. The rearrangement combines TRBV7-9 with TRBJ1-5; TRBD1 is possibly the D segment (6 matching bases). At the DNA level, the sequence is TGTGCCAGCAGCTGGGGGCAGAACGATCAGCCCCAGCATTTT. Translated, it reads CASSWGQNDQPQHF.